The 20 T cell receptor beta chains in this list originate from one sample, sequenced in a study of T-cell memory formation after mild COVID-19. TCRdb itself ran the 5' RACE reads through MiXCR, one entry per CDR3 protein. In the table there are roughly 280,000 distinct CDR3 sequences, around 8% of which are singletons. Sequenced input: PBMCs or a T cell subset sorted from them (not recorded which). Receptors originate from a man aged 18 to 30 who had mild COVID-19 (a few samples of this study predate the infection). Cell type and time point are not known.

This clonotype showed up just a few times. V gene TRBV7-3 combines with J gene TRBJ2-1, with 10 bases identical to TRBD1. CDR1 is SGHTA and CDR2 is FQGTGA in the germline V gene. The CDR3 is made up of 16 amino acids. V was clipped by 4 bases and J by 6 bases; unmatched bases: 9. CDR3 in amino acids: CASSSTGGRWGNEQFF. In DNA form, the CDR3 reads TGTGCCAGCAGCTCGACAGGGGGCCGGTGGGGCAATGAGCAGTTCTTC.

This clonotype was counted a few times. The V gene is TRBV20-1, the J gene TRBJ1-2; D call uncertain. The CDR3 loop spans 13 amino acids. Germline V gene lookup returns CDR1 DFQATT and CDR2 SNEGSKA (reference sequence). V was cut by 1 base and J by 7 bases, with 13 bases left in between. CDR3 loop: CSARGFDYSGYTF. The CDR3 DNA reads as TGCAGTGCTAGAGGGTTCGACTACAGTGGCTACACCTTC.

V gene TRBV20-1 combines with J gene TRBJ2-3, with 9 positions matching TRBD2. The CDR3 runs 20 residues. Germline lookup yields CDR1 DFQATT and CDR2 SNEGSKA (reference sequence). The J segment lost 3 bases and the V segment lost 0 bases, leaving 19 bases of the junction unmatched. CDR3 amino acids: CSARDPLRGRASGVTDTQYF. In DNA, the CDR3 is TGCAGTGCTAGAGACCCGTTGAGGGGTCGGGCTAGCGGGGTGACAGATACGCAGTATTTT.

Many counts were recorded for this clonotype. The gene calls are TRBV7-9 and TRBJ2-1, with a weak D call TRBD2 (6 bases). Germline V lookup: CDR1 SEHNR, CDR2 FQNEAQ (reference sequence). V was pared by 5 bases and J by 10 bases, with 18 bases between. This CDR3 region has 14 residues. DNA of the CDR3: TGTGCCAGCAGCAAGCGGGTGTCCCCAGGCGAGCAGTTCTTC. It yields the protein CASSKRVSPGEQFF.

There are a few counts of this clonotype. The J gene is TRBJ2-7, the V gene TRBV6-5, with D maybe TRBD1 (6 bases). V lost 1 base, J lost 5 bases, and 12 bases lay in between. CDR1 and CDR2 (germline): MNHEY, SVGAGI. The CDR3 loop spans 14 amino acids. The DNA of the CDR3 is TGTGCCAGCAGTTACTGGGGGCAGGGCAACGAGCAGTACTTC. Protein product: CASSYWGQGNEQYF.

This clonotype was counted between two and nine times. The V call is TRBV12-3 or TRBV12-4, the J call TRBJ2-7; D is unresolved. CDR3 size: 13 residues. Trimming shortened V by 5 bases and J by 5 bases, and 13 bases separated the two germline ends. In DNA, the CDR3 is TGTGCCAGCAGTCGTGTGCTGGGGAACGAGCAGTACGTC. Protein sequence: CASSRVLGNEQYV.

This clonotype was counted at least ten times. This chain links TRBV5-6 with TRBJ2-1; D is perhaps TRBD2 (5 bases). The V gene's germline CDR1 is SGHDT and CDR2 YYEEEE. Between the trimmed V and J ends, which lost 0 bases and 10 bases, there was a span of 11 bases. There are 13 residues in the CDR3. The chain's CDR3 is CASSLAWTEEQFF. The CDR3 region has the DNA TGTGCCAGCAGCTTGGCCTGGACTGAAGAGCAGTTCTTC.

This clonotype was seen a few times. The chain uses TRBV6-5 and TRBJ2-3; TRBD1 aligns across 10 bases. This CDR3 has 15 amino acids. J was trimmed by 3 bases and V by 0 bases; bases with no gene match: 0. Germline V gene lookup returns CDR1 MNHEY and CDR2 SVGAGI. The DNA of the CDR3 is TGTGCCAGCAGTTACTCGGGACAGGGGACAGATACGCAGTATTTT. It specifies CASSYSGQGTDTQYF.

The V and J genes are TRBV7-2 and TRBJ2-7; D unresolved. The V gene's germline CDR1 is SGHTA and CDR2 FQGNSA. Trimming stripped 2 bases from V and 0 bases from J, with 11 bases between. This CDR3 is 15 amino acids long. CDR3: CASSLWVYASYEQYF. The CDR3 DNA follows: TGTGCCAGCAGCTTATGGGTATATGCCTCCTACGAGCAGTACTTC.

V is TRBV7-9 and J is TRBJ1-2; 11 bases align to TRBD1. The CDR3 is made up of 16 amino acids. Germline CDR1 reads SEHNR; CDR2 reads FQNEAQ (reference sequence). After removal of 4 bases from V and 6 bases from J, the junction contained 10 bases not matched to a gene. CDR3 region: CASSSTPRDRGNGYTF. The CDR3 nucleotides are TGTGCCAGCAGCTCCACACCAAGGGACAGGGGGAATGGCTACACCTTC.

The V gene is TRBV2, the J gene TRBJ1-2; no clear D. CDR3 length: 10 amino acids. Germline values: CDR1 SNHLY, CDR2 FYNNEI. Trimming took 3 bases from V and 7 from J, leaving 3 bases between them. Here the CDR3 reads CASSDSGYTF. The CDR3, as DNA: TGTGCCAGCAGTGACAGTGGCTACACCTTC.

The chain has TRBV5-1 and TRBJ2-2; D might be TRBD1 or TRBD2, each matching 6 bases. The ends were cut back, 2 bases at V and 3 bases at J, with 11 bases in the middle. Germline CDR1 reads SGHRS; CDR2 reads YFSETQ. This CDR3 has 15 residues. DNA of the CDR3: TGCGCCAGCAGCTTTCGGGGGCGCTACACCGGGGAGCTGTTTTTT. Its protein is CASSFRGRYTGELFF.

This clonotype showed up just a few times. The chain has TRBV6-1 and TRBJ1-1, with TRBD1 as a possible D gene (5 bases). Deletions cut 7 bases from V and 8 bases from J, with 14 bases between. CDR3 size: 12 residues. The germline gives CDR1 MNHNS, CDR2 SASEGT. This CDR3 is CASTFGGVEAFF. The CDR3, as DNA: TGTGCCAGCACCTTCGGGGGGGTCGAAGCTTTCTTT.

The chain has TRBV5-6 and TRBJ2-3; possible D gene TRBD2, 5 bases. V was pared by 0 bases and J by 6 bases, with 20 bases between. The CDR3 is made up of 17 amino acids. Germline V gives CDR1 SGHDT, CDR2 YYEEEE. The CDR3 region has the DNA TGTGCCAGCAGCTTGGTCGGGAACAGCTGGCTGGAGGATACGCAGTATTTT. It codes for CASSLVGNSWLEDTQYF.

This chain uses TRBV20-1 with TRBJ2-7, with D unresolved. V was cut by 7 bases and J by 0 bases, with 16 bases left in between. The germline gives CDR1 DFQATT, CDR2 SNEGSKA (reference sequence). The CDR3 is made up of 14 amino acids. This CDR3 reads CSVRFGSDSYEQYF. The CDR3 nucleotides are TGCAGTGTCCGATTCGGCAGCGACTCCTACGAGCAGTACTTC.

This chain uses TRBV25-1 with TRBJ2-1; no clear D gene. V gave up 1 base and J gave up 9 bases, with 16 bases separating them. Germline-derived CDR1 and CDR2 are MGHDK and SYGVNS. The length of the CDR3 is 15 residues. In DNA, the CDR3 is TGTGCCAGCAGTGAATCGCCGGGTCTTGGGTCTGAGCAGTTCTTC. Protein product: CASSESPGLGSEQFF.

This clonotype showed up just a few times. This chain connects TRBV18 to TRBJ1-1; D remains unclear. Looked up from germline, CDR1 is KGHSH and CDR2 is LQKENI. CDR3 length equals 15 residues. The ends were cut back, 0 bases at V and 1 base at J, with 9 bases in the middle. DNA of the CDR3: TGTGCCAGCTCACCACCGTCGGGCGGGAACACTGAAGCTTTCTTT. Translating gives CASSPPSGGNTEAFF.

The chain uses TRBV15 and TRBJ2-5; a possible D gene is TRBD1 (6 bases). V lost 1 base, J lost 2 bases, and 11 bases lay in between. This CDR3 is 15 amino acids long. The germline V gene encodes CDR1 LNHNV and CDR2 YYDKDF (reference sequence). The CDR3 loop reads CATSRGTATQETQYF. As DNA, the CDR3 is TGTGCCACCAGCAGAGGGACAGCTACACAAGAGACCCAGTACTTC.

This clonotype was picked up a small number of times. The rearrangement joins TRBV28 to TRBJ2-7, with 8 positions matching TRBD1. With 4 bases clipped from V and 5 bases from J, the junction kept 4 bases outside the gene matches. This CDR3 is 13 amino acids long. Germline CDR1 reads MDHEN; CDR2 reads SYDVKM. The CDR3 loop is CASSSQGAHEQYV. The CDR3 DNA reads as TGTGCCAGCAGTTCCCAGGGGGCCCACGAGCAGTACGTC.

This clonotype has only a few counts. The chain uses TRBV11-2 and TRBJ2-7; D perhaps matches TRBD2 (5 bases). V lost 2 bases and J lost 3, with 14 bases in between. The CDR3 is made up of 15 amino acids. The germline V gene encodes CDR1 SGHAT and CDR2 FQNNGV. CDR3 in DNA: TGTGCCAGCAGCTTAACTTTCGGAGGACGCTACGAGCAGTACGTC. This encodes CASSLTFGGRYEQYV.